The 24 T cell receptor beta chains below all came from one sample that was sequenced in a study of neurological immune-mediated disorders. TCRdb redid the calling of the 5' RACE reads with MiXCR, one entry per CDR3 protein. The sample contains approximately 48,000 distinct CDR3 sequences, approximately 10% of which appear only once. Sequenced sample: PBMCs. The receptors derive from a man aged 65 to 85 with HTLV-1-associated myelopathy (HAM/TSP).

V and J are TRBV9 and TRBJ2-7; possibly TRBD1 for D (5 bases). Germline V gene sequence: CDR1 SGDLS, CDR2 YYNGEE. The CDR3 runs 14 residues. Deletions cut 0 bases from V and 4 bases from J, with 11 bases between. The DNA of the CDR3 is TGTGCCAGCAGCGTAGGTGGGGCTACGTACGAGCAGTACTTC. This gives the protein CASSVGGATYEQYF.

This clonotype appeared many times. The chain combines TRBV6-8 with TRBJ1-5; D is undetermined. V dropped 9 bases and J dropped 0 bases, with 15 bases sitting between them. This CDR3 spans 15 amino acids. Germline assignment: CDR1 MNHGY and CDR2 SAAAGT. As DNA, the CDR3 is TGTGCCAGACTACCCCTCCAGGATAGCAATCAGCCCCAGCATTTT. Translated: CARLPLQDSNQPQHF.

This clonotype was recorded at least ten times. The chain carries TRBV5-1 and TRBJ2-3, with 11 bases aligning to TRBD2. CDR1 and CDR2 (germline): SGHRS, YFSETQ. The V segment lost 4 bases and the J segment 3 bases; nucleotides outside the gene matches: 7. The CDR3 spans 16 residues. The CDR3 sequence is CASSQTSGIGTDTQYF. The CDR3, as DNA: TGCGCCAGCAGCCAGACTAGCGGGATAGGAACAGATACGCAGTATTTT.

This clonotype was observed a few times. Since a much larger clone is just one base distant, this may be a read error. J is TRBJ1-3 and V is TRBV6-6; 8 nucleotides match TRBD1. Germline CDR1 is MNHNY and CDR2 is SVGAGI (reference sequence). The CDR3 runs 13 residues. The CDR3, as DNA: TGTGACAGCAGCCGACAGGGGTGGGACACCATATATTTT. This translates into CDSSRQGWDTIYF.

This rearrangement joins TRBV25-1 to TRBJ2-7; 7 bases fit TRBD1. Germline CDR1 is MGHDK and CDR2 is SYGVNS. The CDR3 runs to 13 residues. Trimming took 4 bases from V and 6 from J; bases not matched to a gene: 6. As DNA, the CDR3 is TGTGCCAGCAGTGCCCACAGGGGAAGCGAGCAGTACTTC. This sequence encodes CASSAHRGSEQYF.

V usage is TRBV10-2 and J usage is TRBJ1-3, with D unclear. V was shortened by 2 bases and J by 0 bases, with 11 bases between the two germline ends. This CDR3 region has 16 residues. Germline V CDR1 and CDR2: WSHSY, SAAADI. As DNA, the CDR3 is TGCGCCAGCAGTGAGATCACCAGGCGCTCTGGAAACACCATATATTTT. Its protein product is CASSEITRRSGNTIYF.

This clonotype was observed at least ten times. The chain carries TRBV15 and TRBJ2-2, with TRBD2 identical over 7 bases. Trimming took 0 bases from V and 2 from J; bases not matched to a gene: 12. The CDR3 sequence is 19 residues long. Germline-derived CDR1 and CDR2 are LNHNV and YYDKDF (reference sequence). The CDR3 DNA sequence: TGTGCCACCAGCAGAGATGGGGTCGTAGCGGGTGCAAACACCGGGGAGCTGTTTTTT. Protein product: CATSRDGVVAGANTGELFF.

This clonotype was recorded many times. The chain is built from TRBV27 and TRBJ2-3; TRBD2 aligns across 7 bases. Losses at the gene ends were 4 bases for V and 1 base for J; bases not matched to a gene: 5. The CDR3 runs to 15 residues. Germline CDR1 and CDR2: MNHEY and SMNVEV (reference sequence). The CDR3 region is CASSSPAGRTDTQYF. For the CDR3, the DNA is TGTGCCAGCAGTTCCCCAGCGGGACGCACAGATACGCAGTATTTT.

This clonotype was counted at least ten times. The chain recombines TRBV7-9 with TRBJ1-2, with 9 bases aligning to TRBD1. The CDR3 totals 14 residues. The germline V gene has CDR1 SEHNR and CDR2 FQNEAQ (reference sequence). Trimming cost V 1 base and J 8 bases; bases outside gene matches: 5. The CDR3 sequence: CASSLGDRVYGYTF. The CDR3 DNA reads as TGTGCCAGCAGCTTAGGGGACAGGGTTTACGGCTACACCTTC.

This clonotype has at least ten counts. The chain's CDR3 is CASSIDRDDQPQHF. DNA for the CDR3: TGTGCCAGCAGTATCGACAGGGACGATCAGCCCCAGCATTTT. This chain uses TRBV2 with TRBJ1-5, with TRBD1 matching 7 bases. The V and J ends lost 5 bases and 5 bases, in that order; junction bases with no gene match: 6. This CDR3 spans 14 amino acids. Germline V gene lookup returns CDR1 SNHLY and CDR2 FYNNEI.

This clonotype has at least ten counts. This chain links TRBV20-1 with TRBJ2-7; 11 bases fit TRBD2. This CDR3 is built from 14 residues. Germline CDR1 and CDR2: DFQATT and SNEGSKA (reference sequence). V was clipped by 3 bases and J by 6 bases; unmatched bases: 7. The CDR3 region is CSASTSGSMSEQYF. In nucleotides, the CDR3 is TGCAGTGCTAGTACTAGCGGGAGTATGAGCGAGCAGTACTTC.

This clonotype came up many times. The chain carries TRBV27 and TRBJ1-1; no reliable D call. V was cut by 7 bases and J by 1 base, with 10 bases left in between. This CDR3 spans 13 amino acids. Germline V lookup: CDR1 MNHEY, CDR2 SMNVEV (reference sequence). CDR3 loop: CASTTRPNTEAFF. In nucleotides, the CDR3 is TGTGCCAGCACCACCCGTCCGAACACTGAAGCTTTCTTT.

This clonotype came up many times. The rearrangement uses TRBV4-1 and TRBJ1-2; D possibly corresponds to TRBD1 (5 bases). The CDR3 sequence is 13 residues long. CDR1 and CDR2 (germline): MGHRA, YSYEKL. The germline V and J ends were trimmed by 1 base and 8 bases, with 11 bases remaining between them. CDR3 coding DNA: TGCGCCAGCAGCCAAGTGGGGGGAGGAGGCTACACCTTC. Translated, it gives CASSQVGGGGYTF.

This clonotype was observed at least ten times. The V and J genes are TRBV20-1 and TRBJ1-1; 9 nucleotides match TRBD1. CDR1 is DFQATT, CDR2 SNEGSKA, per germline (reference sequence). Unmatched junction bases numbered 10, after V lost 5 bases and J lost 6 bases. This CDR3 has 14 amino acids. CDR3 nucleotide sequence: TGCAGTGCTCAAACGGGGACAGGGAGAGCTGAAGCTTTCTTT. The encoded protein is CSAQTGTGRAEAFF.

The sample holds many counts of this clonotype. V is TRBV7-6 and J is TRBJ2-3, with D hard to call. CDR3 length equals 14 residues. Germline CDR1 reads SGHVS; CDR2 reads FNYEAQ. Trimming removed 5 bases from V and 0 bases from J, with 9 bases in between. The CDR3 DNA follows: TGTGCCAGCAGCCGTGGAAAGAGCACAGATACGCAGTATTTT. Translating it yields CASSRGKSTDTQYF.

This clonotype was detected many times. The rearrangement uses TRBV20-1 and TRBJ2-5, with 11 nucleotides matching TRBD2. V was clipped by 3 bases and J by 3 bases; unmatched bases: 6. The CDR3 contains 15 residues. CDR1 is DFQATT and CDR2 is SNEGSKA in the germline V gene (reference sequence). The CDR3 DNA reads as TGCAGTGCTAGCATAGCGGGAGGGCGTAAAGAGACCCAGTACTTC. It translates to CSASIAGGRKETQYF.

DNA for the CDR3: TGTGCCAGCAGCTACGGGACTAGCAGATCCTACGAGCAGTACTTC. Its translation is CASSYGTSRSYEQYF. The rearrangement links TRBV6-5 to TRBJ2-7, with 9 bases matching TRBD2. The CDR3 extends over 15 amino acids. V shed 6 bases, J shed 1 base, and the junction held 7 bases outside the gene matches. CDR1 MNHEY and CDR2 SVGAGI come from the germline V gene.

This clonotype was observed many times. The CDR3 is CASSLTYSGNTEAFF. Here the CDR3 DNA reads TGTGCCAGCAGCTTAACGTATTCAGGGAACACTGAAGCTTTCTTT. The chain recombines TRBV7-3 with TRBJ1-1, with D unresolved. The germline V gene encodes CDR1 SGHTA and CDR2 FQGTGA. The length of the CDR3 is 15 residues. Trimming took 0 bases from V and 1 from J, leaving 9 bases between them.

This clonotype was seen many times. The chain joins TRBV27 to TRBJ2-7, with 11 bases lining up with TRBD2. The trim removed 8 bases at V and 3 bases at J, leaving 3 bases unmatched. CDR1 is MNHEY, CDR2 SMNVEV, per germline (reference sequence). CDR3 size: 13 residues. The DNA of the CDR3 is TGTGCCAGCCGAACTAGCGGGAGCTACGAGCAGTACTTC. Amino acid sequence: CASRTSGSYEQYF.

In its sample, this clonotype ranks as medium-sized. In DNA, the CDR3 is TGCAGTGCTAGAGGGTCGCCGGGGGAGGCGGGTGAGACCCAGTACTTC. It is translated as CSARGSPGEAGETQYF. The rearrangement links TRBV20-1 to TRBJ2-5, with D tentatively TRBD2 (6 bases). CDR3 size: 16 residues. CDR1 DFQATT and CDR2 SNEGSKA come from the germline V gene (reference sequence). Trimming pared 1 base from V and 5 bases from J, leaving 20 bases between.

This clonotype appeared many times. V usage is TRBV11-2 and J usage is TRBJ2-5; a weak D match, TRBD1 (5 bases). The CDR3 has 18 amino acids. Per germline, CDR1 SGHAT and CDR2 FQNNGV. The V gene lost 5 bases and the J gene lost 5 bases, with 27 bases spanning the gap. The CDR3 DNA reads as TGTGCCAGCAGCCCCACCGGCGCGGTCCGACAGTGGATTGAGACCCAGTACTTC. This translates into CASSPTGAVRQWIETQYF. Using reference TRBV11-2 and TRBJ2-5 for the parts outside the CDR3, the full variable domain is EAGVAQSPRYKIIEKRQSVAFWCNPISGHATLYWYQQILGQGPKLLIQFQNNGVVDDSQLPKDRFSAERLKGVDSTLKIQPAKLEDSAVYLCASSPTGAVRQWIETQYFGPGTRLLVL.

This clonotype was seen at least ten times. The J gene is TRBJ2-7, the V gene TRBV20-1; D call uncertain. The CDR3 runs 12 residues. Between the trimmed V and J ends, which lost 5 bases and 5 bases, there was a span of 13 bases. Germline CDR1 DFQATT, CDR2 SNEGSKA (reference sequence). The CDR3 reads CSAPTTLNEQYF. The CDR3 DNA reads as TGCAGTGCTCCTACTACTCTGAACGAGCAGTACTTC.

This clonotype was counted at least ten times. This sequence joins TRBV20-1 and TRBJ2-7, with a weak D call TRBD2 (5 bases). The CDR3 length is 14 residues. Germline CDR1 DFQATT, CDR2 SNEGSKA (reference sequence). Trimming removed 2 bases from V and 6 bases from J, with 17 bases in between. The DNA of the CDR3 is TGCAGTGCTAGATCGACTCTGACTAAGAGCGAGCAGTACTTC. This encodes CSARSTLTKSEQYF.

The chain has TRBV7-2 and TRBJ2-7; D may be TRBD2 (6 bases). The CDR3 covers 15 residues. Trimming stripped 2 bases from V and 2 bases from J, with 13 bases between. CDR1 is SGHTA, CDR2 FQGNSA, per germline. CDR3 bases: TGTGCCAGCAGCTTACGGGGGATCGATCCCTACGAGCAGTACTTC. Residues: CASSLRGIDPYEQYF. The complete variable domain, with remaining parts taken from reference TRBV7-2 and TRBJ2-7, reads GAGVSQSPSNKVTEKGKDVELRCDPISGHTALYWYRQSLGQGLEFLIYFQGNSAPDKSGLPSDRFSAERTGGSVSTLTIQRTQQEDSAVYLCASSLRGIDPYEQYFGPGTRLTVT.